The source of this TCR beta chain is a study of cytomegalovirus exposure and HLA in healthy donors. The CDR3 has 15 residues. The ends lost 4 bases at V and 4 bases at J; junction bases unmatched: 6. Germline V gene lookup returns CDR1 SEHNR and CDR2 FQNEAQ (reference sequence). Some clones are missing from TCRdb's copy, which holds only in-frame ones; the method was immunoSEQ multiplex PCR. The table has 110,000 to 150,000 clones, 75% to 90% seen once; the top ten hold 6.2%. The sample taken for sequencing was PBMCs. The J gene is TRBJ2-1, the V gene TRBV7-9, with 8 bases matching TRBD2. The sequence was obtained from a young woman in good health and CMV-seropositive. CDR3 in amino acids: CASSSRLAPYNEQFF. The CDR3 nucleotides are TGTGCCAGCAGCTCCCGACTAGCGCCGTACAATGAGCAGTTCTTC. Filled out from reference TRBV7-9 and TRBJ2-1, the complete variable domain reads DTGVSQNPRHKITKRGQNVTFRCDPISEHNRLYWYRQTLGQGPEFLTYFQNEAQLEKSRLLSDRFSAERPKGSFSTLEIQRTEQGDSAMYLCASSSRLAPYNEQFFGPGTRLTVL.